A single T cell receptor (beta chain) is shown here with its context. The clone's antigen remains unknown. No much larger clone is present one base from it, and per-base qualities are unavailable. The data were obtained in a study of blood T cell repertoires in COVID-19 (dated by TCRdb to between 2020 and 2021). Notes on the research overall: The collaborator samples originated in the United States, Italy and Spain and spanned the acute and convalescent phases of COVID-19. The prospective study material was composed of cDNA or gDNA derived from T cells, B-cell-depleted T cells, or PBMCs. Deeply sampled blood TCRbeta repertoires from subjects exposed to, actively infected with, or recovered from COVID-19 were included in the dataset. A freely available public database, intended as a resource for researchers studying the immune response to SARS-CoV-2, is where the repertoires were released. The samples were drawn from two sources: the first 160 participants of the ongoing ImmuneRACE study, and 1,254 subjects contributed by 6 global collaborators. Sample metadata almost always included a de-identified subject ID, COVID-19 status, age in years and sex. Where available, HLA class I and class II types were obtained from metadata supplied by the sample provider rather than from assay-based typing. Results the study describes overall, beyond this receptor: The amount of clinical and demographic metadata varied by source and participant and was provided uncurated.

Each collaborating institution followed its own protocols to collect whole blood in K2EDTA tubes. For TCRbeta analysis, collaborators shipped samples as frozen whole blood, isolated PBMCs, or DNA extracted from either of those sample types. The CDR3 goes from the cysteine to the phenylalanine over 14 residues. Here the CDR3 DNA is all that survives: 42 bases in frame from base 1. CDR1 and CDR2 are read off the germline V gene as ENHRY and SYGVKD. The germline V end is reduced by 3 bases and the J end by 10 bases; junction bases left unmatched: 6. TCRbeta CDR3 regions were amplified from genomic DNA by means of the immunoSEQ Assay, a bias-controlled multiplex PCR. The authors processed their data as follows. Within the assay, amplification of reference gene primers was used to estimate how many nucleated cells each sample contained. Sequence reads were collapsed and filtered to measure the absolute abundance of every unique TCRbeta CDR3 rearrangement. Productive Simpson clonality was computed per sample as the square root of Simpson's diversity index over productive rearrangements. Here the immuneACCESS table is served through TCRdb, limited to in-frame sequences with V and J called. Missing clones are a known gap in these copies; in checked studies unresolved V genes cover under half, and the rest lacks a known reason. V, J and clone size derive from that table, while D and trimming were established from the DNA sequence. The sample table shows some 95,000 clones, and 76% are seen once. The ten largest make up roughly 6.6% of the sample.

The sequence joins TRBV10-3 to TRBJ2-4, with 10 bases in between that match TRBD1. This sequence was found in a man in his 70s with acute or convalescent COVID-19. Sequencing input: peripheral blood. The CDR3 has the sequence CAISDGTGALIQYF. The DNA is as follows: TGTGCCATCAGTGACGGGACAGGGGCCCTTATTCAGTACTTC.